This record looks at one T cell receptor (beta chain) sequence and its context. What it binds is unknown. The sample is drawn from a study of shared clonotypes between healthy human individuals. Germline V CDR1 and CDR2: LGHNA, YNFKEQ. V lost 0 bases and J lost 4, with 9 bases in between. This CDR3 has 14 residues. Generated by immunoSEQ multiplex PCR, the TCRdb table keeps only in-frame clones and is missing some. This sample has about 2 million clones, with roughly 96% found just once. Findings and limits, study-wide: Only blood samples were collected, and tissue repertoires likely differ.

Each of the donors was a healthy adult who was HIV-negative and had not had a recent acute infection or vaccination. The receptor comes from a man younger than 30 in good health. The genes are TRBV4-2 and TRBJ1-1; D not certain. Sequencing input: naive CD4+ T cells sorted from blood. Subset in this sample: CD45RA+ positively selected. Here the CDR3 DNA reads TGTGCCAGCAGCCAAGAGGTTCAGGCCACTGAAGCTTTCTTT. Protein sequence: CASSQEVQATEAFF.